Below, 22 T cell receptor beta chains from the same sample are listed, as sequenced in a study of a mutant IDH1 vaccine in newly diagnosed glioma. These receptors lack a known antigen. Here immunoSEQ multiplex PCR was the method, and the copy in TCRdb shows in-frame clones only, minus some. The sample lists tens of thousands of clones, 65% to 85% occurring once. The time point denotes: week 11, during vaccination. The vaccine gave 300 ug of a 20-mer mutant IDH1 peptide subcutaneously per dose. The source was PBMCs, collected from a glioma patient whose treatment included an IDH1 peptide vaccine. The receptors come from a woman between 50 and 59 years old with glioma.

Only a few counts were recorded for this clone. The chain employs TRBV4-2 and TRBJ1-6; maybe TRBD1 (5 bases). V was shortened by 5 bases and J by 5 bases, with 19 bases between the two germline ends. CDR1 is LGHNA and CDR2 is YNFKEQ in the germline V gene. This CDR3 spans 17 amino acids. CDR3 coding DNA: TGTGCCAGCAGCTCTCTAGGCCAGGGCGGAGATAATTCACCCCTCCACTTT. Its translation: CASSSLGQGGDNSPLHF.

CDR3 in DNA: TGTGCCAGCATGGGGGATAGCAATCAGCCCCAGCATTTT. Translating it yields CASMGDSNQPQHF. The chain couples TRBV28 to TRBJ1-5, with D possibly being TRBD1 (5 bases). In germline, CDR1 is MDHEN, CDR2 SYDVKM. Trimming stripped 7 bases from V and 0 bases from J, with 7 bases between. The CDR3 is made up of 13 amino acids.

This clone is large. CDR3 sequence: CASSPPGYGDEQFF. CDR3 nucleotides: TGTGCCAGCAGCCCCCCCGGTTATGGGGATGAGCAGTTCTTC. This sequence joins TRBV7-9 and TRBJ2-1; D gene uncertain. The CDR3 consists of 14 residues. CDR1 SEHNR and CDR2 FQNEAQ come from the germline V gene (reference sequence). Trimming removed 5 bases from V and 8 bases from J, with 16 bases in between.

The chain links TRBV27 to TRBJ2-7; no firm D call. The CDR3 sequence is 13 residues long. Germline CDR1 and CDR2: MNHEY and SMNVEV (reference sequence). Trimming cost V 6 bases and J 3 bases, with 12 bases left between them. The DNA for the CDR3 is TGTGCCAGCAGCCAGAAGTTGAGCTACGAGCAGTACTTC. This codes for CASSQKLSYEQYF.

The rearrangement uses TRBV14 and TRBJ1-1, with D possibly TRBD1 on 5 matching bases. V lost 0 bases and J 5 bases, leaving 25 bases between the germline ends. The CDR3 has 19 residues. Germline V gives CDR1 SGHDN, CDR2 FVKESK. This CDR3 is CASSQEVRWFGTSGTEAFF. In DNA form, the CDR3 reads TGTGCCAGCAGCCAAGAAGTTCGTTGGTTCGGGACCTCGGGGACTGAAGCTTTCTTT.

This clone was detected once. The DNA for the CDR3 is TGTGCCAGCAGCCATTTGGACCGGGGCTACTACGAGCAGTACTTC. This gives the protein CASSHLDRGYYEQYF. The chain is built from TRBV28 and TRBJ2-7; D may correspond to TRBD1 or TRBD2 (5 bases each). The CDR3 spans 15 residues. CDR1 is MDHEN and CDR2 is SYDVKM in the germline V gene. Deletions cut 6 bases from V and 3 bases from J, with 18 bases between.

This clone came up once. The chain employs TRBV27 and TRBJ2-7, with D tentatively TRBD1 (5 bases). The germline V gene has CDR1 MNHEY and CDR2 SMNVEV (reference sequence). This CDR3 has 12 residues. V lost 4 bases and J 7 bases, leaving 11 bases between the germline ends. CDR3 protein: CASSSQGWEQYF. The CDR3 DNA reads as TGTGCCAGCAGTTCCCAGGGCTGGGAGCAGTACTTC.

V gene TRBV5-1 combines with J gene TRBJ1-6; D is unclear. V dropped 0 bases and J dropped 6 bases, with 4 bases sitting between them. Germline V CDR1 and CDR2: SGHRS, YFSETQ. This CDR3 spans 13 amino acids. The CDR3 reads CASSLDSNSPLHF. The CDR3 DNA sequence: TGCGCCAGCAGCTTGGACAGTAATTCACCCCTCCACTTT.

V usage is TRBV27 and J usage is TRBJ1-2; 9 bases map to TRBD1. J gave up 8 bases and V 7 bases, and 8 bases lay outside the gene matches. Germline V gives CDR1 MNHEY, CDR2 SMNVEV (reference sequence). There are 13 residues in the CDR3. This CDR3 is CASTGQGLRGYTF. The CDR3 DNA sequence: TGTGCCAGCACGGGACAGGGACTTAGGGGCTACACCTTC.

The CDR3 loop reads CASMSLPGSGNTIYF. CDR3 coding DNA: TGTGCCAGCATGTCTCTACCGGGCTCTGGAAACACCATATATTTT. J is TRBJ1-3 and V is TRBV2; D not certain. V gave up 7 bases and J gave up 0 bases, with 13 bases separating them. The germline CDR1 and CDR2 sequences are SNHLY and FYNNEI. CDR3 length: 15 residues. Based on the CDR3 plus reference TRBV2 and TRBJ1-3, the full variable domain is EPEVTQTPSHQVTQMGQEVILRCVPISNHLYFYWYRQILGQKVEFLVSFYNNEISEKSEIFDDQFSVERPDGSNFTLKIRSTKLEDSAMYFCASMSLPGSGNTIYFGEGSWLTVV.

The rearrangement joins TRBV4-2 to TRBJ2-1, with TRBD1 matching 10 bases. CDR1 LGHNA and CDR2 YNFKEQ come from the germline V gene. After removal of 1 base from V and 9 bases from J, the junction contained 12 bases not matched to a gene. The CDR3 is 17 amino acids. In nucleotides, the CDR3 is TGTGCCAGCAGCCAAGCAACCGGGACAGGGGTGACGGGTGAGCAGTTCTTC. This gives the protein CASSQATGTGVTGEQFF.

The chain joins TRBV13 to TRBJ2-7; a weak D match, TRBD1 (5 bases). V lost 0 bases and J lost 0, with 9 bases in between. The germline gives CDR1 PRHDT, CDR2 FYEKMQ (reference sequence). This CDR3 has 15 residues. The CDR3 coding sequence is TGTGCCAGCAGCTTAGGGGACACGAGCTCCTACGAGCAGTACTTC. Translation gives CASSLGDTSSYEQYF.

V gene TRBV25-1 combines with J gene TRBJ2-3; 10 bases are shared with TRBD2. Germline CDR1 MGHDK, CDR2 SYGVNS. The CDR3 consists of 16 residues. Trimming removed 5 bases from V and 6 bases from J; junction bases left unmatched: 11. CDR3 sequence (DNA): TGTGCCAGCAGTCGAAGCGGGGGGGCTCGTATCGATACGCAGTATTTT. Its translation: CASSRSGGARIDTQYF.

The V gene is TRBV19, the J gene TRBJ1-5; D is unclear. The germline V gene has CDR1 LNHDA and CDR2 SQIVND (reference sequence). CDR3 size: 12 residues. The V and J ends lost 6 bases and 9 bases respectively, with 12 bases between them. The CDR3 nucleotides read TGTGCCAGTAGAACCGCCCCGGGGCCCCAGCATTTT. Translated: CASRTAPGPQHF. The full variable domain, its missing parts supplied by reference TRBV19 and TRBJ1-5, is DGGITQSPKYLFRKEGQNVTLSCEQNLNHDAMYWYRQDPGQGLRLIYYSQIVNDFQKGDIAEGYSVSREKKESFPLTVTSAQKNPTAFYLCASRTAPGPQHFGDGTRLSIL.

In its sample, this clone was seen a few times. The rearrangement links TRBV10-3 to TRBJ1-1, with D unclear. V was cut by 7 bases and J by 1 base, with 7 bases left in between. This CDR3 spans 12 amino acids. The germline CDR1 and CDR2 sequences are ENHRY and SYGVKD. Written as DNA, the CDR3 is TGTGCCATCAATAGAGGGAACACTGAAGCTTTCTTT. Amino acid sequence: CAINRGNTEAFF.

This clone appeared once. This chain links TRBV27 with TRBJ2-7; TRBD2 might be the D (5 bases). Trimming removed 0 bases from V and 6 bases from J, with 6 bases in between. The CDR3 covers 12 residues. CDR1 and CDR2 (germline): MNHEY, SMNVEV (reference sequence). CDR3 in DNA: TGTGCCAGCAGTTTATCTCGGGGCGAGCAGTACTTC. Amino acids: CASSLSRGEQYF.

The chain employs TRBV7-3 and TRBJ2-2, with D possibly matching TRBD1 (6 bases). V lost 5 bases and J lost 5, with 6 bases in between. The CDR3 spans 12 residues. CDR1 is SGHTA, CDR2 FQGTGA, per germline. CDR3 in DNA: TGTGCCAGCAGCCAGGGGACCGGGGAGCTGTTTTTT. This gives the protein CASSQGTGELFF.

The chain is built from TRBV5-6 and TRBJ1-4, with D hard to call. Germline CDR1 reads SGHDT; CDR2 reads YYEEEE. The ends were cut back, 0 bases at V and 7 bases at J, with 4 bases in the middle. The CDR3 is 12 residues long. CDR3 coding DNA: TGTGCCAGCAGCTTGGGGGGTGAAAAACTGTTTTTT. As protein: CASSLGGEKLFF.

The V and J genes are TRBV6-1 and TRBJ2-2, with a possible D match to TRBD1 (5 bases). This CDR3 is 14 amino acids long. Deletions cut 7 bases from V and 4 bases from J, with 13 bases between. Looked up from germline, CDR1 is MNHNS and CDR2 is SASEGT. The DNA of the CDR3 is TGTGCCAGCATGTCCAGGGTCGGCACCGGGGAGCTGTTTTTT. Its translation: CASMSRVGTGELFF.

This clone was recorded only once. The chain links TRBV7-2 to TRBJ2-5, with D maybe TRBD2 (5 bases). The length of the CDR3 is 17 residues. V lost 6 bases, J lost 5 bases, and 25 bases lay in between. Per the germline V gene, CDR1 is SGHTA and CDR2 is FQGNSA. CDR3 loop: CASSYTPTTFGEETQYF. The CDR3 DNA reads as TGTGCCAGCAGTTATACCCCTACGACATTTGGGGAGGAGACCCAGTACTTC.

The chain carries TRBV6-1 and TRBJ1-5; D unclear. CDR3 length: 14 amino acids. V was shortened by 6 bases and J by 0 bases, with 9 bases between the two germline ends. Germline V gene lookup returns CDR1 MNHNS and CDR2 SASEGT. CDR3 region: CASSTQNSNQPQHF. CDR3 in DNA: TGTGCCAGCAGCACACAAAATAGCAATCAGCCCCAGCATTTT.

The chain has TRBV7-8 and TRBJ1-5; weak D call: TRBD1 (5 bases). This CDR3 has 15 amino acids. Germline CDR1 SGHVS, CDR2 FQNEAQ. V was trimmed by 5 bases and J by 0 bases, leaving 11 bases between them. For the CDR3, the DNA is TGTGCCAGCAGCCCGACCGGGGGTAGCAATCAGCCCCAGCATTTT. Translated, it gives CASSPTGGSNQPQHF.